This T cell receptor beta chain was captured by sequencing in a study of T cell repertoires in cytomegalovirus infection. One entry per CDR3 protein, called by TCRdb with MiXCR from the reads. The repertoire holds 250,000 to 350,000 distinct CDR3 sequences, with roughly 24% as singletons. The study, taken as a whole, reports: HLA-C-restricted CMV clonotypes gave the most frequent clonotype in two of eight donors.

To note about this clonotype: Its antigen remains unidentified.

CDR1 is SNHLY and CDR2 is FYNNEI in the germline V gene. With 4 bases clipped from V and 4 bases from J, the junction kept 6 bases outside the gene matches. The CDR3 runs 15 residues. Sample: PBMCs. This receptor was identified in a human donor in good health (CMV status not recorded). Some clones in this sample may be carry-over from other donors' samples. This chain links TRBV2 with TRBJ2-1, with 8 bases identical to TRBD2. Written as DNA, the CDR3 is TGTGCCAGCAGTGCTAGTGCGGGGGGTTACAATGAGCAGTTCTTC. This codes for CASSASAGGYNEQFF.